Below, 24 T cell receptor beta chains from the same sample are listed, as sequenced in a study of early T cells in non-severe SARS-CoV-2 infection (dated by TCRdb to the early 2020s). To prepare the library, 5' RACE was applied. Sequencing instrument: NextSeq 500. TCRdb handled the public reads itself, with Q25 trimming in fastp and clone calling in MiXCR, and kept productive beta chains. Here each entry gathers all rows of one CDR3 protein and keeps the most common genes and DNA. The sample table contains 87,000 or so distinct CDR3 sequences; only one count was recorded for 14% of them. The top ten constitute around 5.8% of the sample. Input material: whole blood. The origin of the receptors is an adult who was a healthcare worker with PCR-confirmed SARS-CoV-2 infection or an uninfected control (not recorded which).

There are a few counts of this clonotype. The chain carries TRBV10-3 and TRBJ2-3; 8 bases align to TRBD1. The trim removed 2 bases at V and 6 bases at J, leaving 7 bases unmatched. Germline CDR1 is ENHRY and CDR2 is SYGVKD. The CDR3 is 15 amino acids. For the CDR3, the DNA is TGTGCCATCAGTGAGCTCCAGGGGGCGCGGGATACGCAGTATTTT. This translates into CAISELQGARDTQYF.

This clonotype came up a few times. This chain connects TRBV4-2 to TRBJ1-3; 7 bases match TRBD1. Looked up from germline, CDR1 is LGHNA and CDR2 is YNFKEQ. J lost 8 bases, V lost 0 bases, and 10 bases had no gene match. This CDR3 is 16 amino acids long. This CDR3 is CASSQELSRRGHTIYF. CDR3 sequence (DNA): TGTGCCAGCAGCCAAGAGCTGTCGCGAAGGGGGCACACCATATATTTT.

V usage is TRBV10-1 and J usage is TRBJ2-7; D gene unclear. Trimming took off 3 bases at V and 0 bases at J, with 15 bases between the two ends. Germline CDR1 WNHNN, CDR2 SYGVQD (reference sequence). This CDR3 has 16 amino acids. CDR3 protein: CASSESSAWDSYEQYF. The CDR3 DNA sequence: TGCGCCAGCAGTGAATCGTCCGCATGGGACTCCTACGAGCAGTACTTC.

This chain uses TRBV7-9 with TRBJ1-6, with D uncertain. Trimming cost V 5 bases and J 6 bases, with 11 bases left between them. The CDR3 runs 14 residues. Germline CDR1 and CDR2: SEHNR and FQNEAQ (reference sequence). The CDR3 region is CASSPSIANSPLHF. In nucleotides, the CDR3 is TGTGCCAGCAGCCCCTCGATTGCTAATTCACCCCTCCACTTT.

This clonotype showed up just a few times. J is TRBJ2-7 and V is TRBV3-1; no clear D. This CDR3 is 14 amino acids long. Germline CDR1 and CDR2: LGHDT and YNNKEL (reference sequence). Trimming took off 0 bases at V and 2 bases at J, with 8 bases between the two ends. Here the CDR3 DNA reads TGTGCCAGCAGCCAAGATCCGGGCCCCTACGAGCAGTACTTC. Translation gives CASSQDPGPYEQYF.

This clonotype has ten or more counts. The V call is TRBV20-1, the J call TRBJ2-1; 8 bases align to TRBD1. CDR3 length: 14 amino acids. With V trimmed by 6 bases and J by 4 bases, 8 bases remained unmatched. Germline CDR1 and CDR2: DFQATT and SNEGSKA (reference sequence). This chain's CDR3 is CSADDRGLYNEQFF. CDR3 in DNA: TGCAGTGCCGACGACAGGGGCCTTTACAATGAGCAGTTCTTC.

The chain recombines TRBV7-8 with TRBJ1-5; D possibly corresponds to TRBD1 (5 bases). This CDR3 has 15 residues. With 5 bases removed from V and 9 bases from J, the gap between germline ends came to 20 bases. CDR1 and CDR2 from the germline V gene are SGHVS and FQNEAQ. The CDR3 DNA follows: TGTGCCAGCAGCCCCCAATGGGGCGCGGGTCGGCCCCAGCATTTT. It codes for CASSPQWGAGRPQHF.

V usage is TRBV19 and J usage is TRBJ2-2; 10 bases align to TRBD2. This CDR3 comprises 16 residues. Per germline, CDR1 LNHDA and CDR2 SQIVND (reference sequence). V gave up 6 bases and J gave up 2 bases; unmatched junction bases: 6. CDR3 sequence reads: CASRNSGGQNTGELFF. In nucleotides, the CDR3 is TGTGCCAGTAGAAATAGCGGGGGGCAAAACACCGGGGAGCTGTTTTTT.

This clonotype was detected only a few times. This chain joins TRBV11-2 and TRBJ2-1; TRBD1 matches at 7 bases. Germline V gene sequence: CDR1 SGHAT, CDR2 FQNNGV. The CDR3 has 15 amino acids. V gave up 2 bases and J gave up 3 bases; unmatched junction bases: 4. The CDR3 loop is CASSLSPGGYNEQFF. The CDR3 coding sequence is TGTGCCAGCAGCTTATCCCCAGGGGGCTACAATGAGCAGTTCTTC.

This clonotype occurred a few times. V gene TRBV19 combines with J gene TRBJ2-7, with D possibly being TRBD1 (6 bases). V lost 5 bases and J lost 3, with 14 bases in between. The CDR3 covers 14 residues. Germline values: CDR1 LNHDA, CDR2 SQIVND (reference sequence). The CDR3 DNA sequence: TGTGCCAGTAGTCCCAACAGGGTGGGCTACGAGCAGTACTTC. It specifies CASSPNRVGYEQYF.

V gene TRBV12-3 or TRBV12-4 combines with J gene TRBJ1-5; maybe TRBD1 (5 bases). Trimming removed 5 bases at V and 1 base at J, with 12 bases between. The CDR3 consists of 15 residues. The CDR3 DNA sequence: TGTGCCAGCAGTCGGGACTGGACAAGCAATCAGCCCCAGCATTTT. This sequence encodes CASSRDWTSNQPQHF.

This clonotype was counted at least ten times. This rearrangement joins TRBV25-1 to TRBJ2-7, with 8 bases fitting TRBD1. V lost 2 bases to trimming and J lost 3 bases; unmatched junction nucleotides: 3. CDR3 length: 14 amino acids. Germline CDR1 and CDR2: MGHDK and SYGVNS. CDR3 DNA: TGTGCCAGCAGTGAAGGACAGGGAATCTACGAGCAGTACTTC. Protein sequence: CASSEGQGIYEQYF.

This clonotype appeared a few times. The rearrangement joins TRBV20-1 to TRBJ1-1, with a tentative D call TRBD1 (6 bases). This CDR3 comprises 14 residues. Between the trimmed V and J ends, which lost 1 base and 4 bases, there was a span of 13 bases. In germline, CDR1 is DFQATT, CDR2 SNEGSKA (reference sequence). In nucleotides, the CDR3 is TGCAGTGCTAGAGGAGGTGGGGGCGTCACTGAAGCTTTCTTT. Protein product: CSARGGGGVTEAFF.

This chain joins TRBV5-1 and TRBJ2-7, with TRBD1 identical over 9 bases. Germline lookup yields CDR1 SGHRS and CDR2 YFSETQ. Germline trimming cut 2 bases from V and 5 bases from J; bases unmatched to any gene: 8. The CDR3 contains 15 residues. The CDR3 DNA sequence: TGCGCCAGCAGCTTTCCGGGACAGGGCACCCACGAGCAGTACTTC. Translating it yields CASSFPGQGTHEQYF.

This clonotype was seen ten or more times. V gene TRBV7-9 combines with J gene TRBJ2-6; D uncertain. Germline V gene lookup returns CDR1 SEHNR and CDR2 FQNEAQ (reference sequence). The CDR3 runs 14 residues. Trimming shortened V by 2 bases and J by 4 bases, and 6 bases separated the two germline ends. CDR3 nucleotides: TGTGCCAGCAGCTTAAGTGACGGGGCCAACGTCCTGACTTTC. This encodes CASSLSDGANVLTF.

This clonotype was detected a few times. The chain uses TRBV14 and TRBJ1-2; D may be TRBD1 (6 bases). This CDR3 comprises 18 residues. The germline CDR1 and CDR2 sequences are SGHDN and FVKESK. Between the trimmed V and J ends, which lost 0 bases and 5 bases, there was a span of 22 bases. The CDR3, as DNA: TGTGCCAGCAGCCAAGATCCGATTTGGTACAGGGTGGATTATGGCTACACCTTC. It encodes CASSQDPIWYRVDYGYTF.

J is TRBJ2-7 and V is TRBV28, with 7 bases lining up with TRBD1. The trim removed 5 bases at V and 0 bases at J, leaving 4 bases unmatched. This CDR3 is 14 amino acids long. The germline V gene has CDR1 MDHEN and CDR2 SYDVKM. CDR3 protein: CASSQQGPSYEQYF. The CDR3 coding sequence is TGTGCCAGCAGTCAACAGGGGCCCTCCTACGAGCAGTACTTC.

The rearrangement uses TRBV20-1 and TRBJ2-3, with a possible D match to TRBD1 (6 bases). Per the germline V gene, CDR1 is DFQATT and CDR2 is SNEGSKA (reference sequence). Trimming removed 8 bases at V and 5 bases at J, with 17 bases between. The CDR3 contains 13 residues. The CDR3 DNA follows: TGCAGTTCCAGGGACATCAGTAGAGATACGCAGTATTTT. Encoded protein: CSSRDISRDTQYF.

This clonotype was observed a few times. V is TRBV7-9 and J is TRBJ1-4, with D unresolved. The CDR3 runs to 12 residues. Germline V gives CDR1 SEHNR, CDR2 FQNEAQ (reference sequence). The germline V and J ends were trimmed by 0 bases and 4 bases, with 0 bases remaining between them. This CDR3 is CASSLANEKLFF. As DNA, the CDR3 is TGTGCCAGCAGCTTAGCTAATGAAAAACTGTTTTTT.

This clonotype occurred once. The CDR3 DNA is TGTGCCAGCAGCGAGGGGACAGTCTCCCTAGAGGGCACTGAAGCTTTCTTT. It translates to CASSEGTVSLEGTEAFF. The rearrangement uses TRBV12-3 or TRBV12-4 and TRBJ1-1; 7 nucleotides line up with TRBD1. This CDR3 comprises 17 residues. J gave up 4 bases and V 6 bases, and 17 bases lay outside the gene matches.

The chain carries TRBV7-8 and TRBJ2-1; D gene uncertain. Germline V gene sequence: CDR1 SGHVS, CDR2 FQNEAQ. The CDR3 contains 12 residues. V was clipped by 0 bases and J by 10 bases, with 7 bases between them. This CDR3 is CASSLAFKEQFF. The CDR3, as DNA: TGTGCCAGCAGCTTAGCTTTTAAAGAGCAGTTCTTC.

This clonotype was seen a handful of times. The V gene is TRBV10-3, the J gene TRBJ1-5; TRBD1 aligns across 7 bases. J gave up 2 bases and V 3 bases, and 4 bases lay outside the gene matches. Looked up from germline, CDR1 is ENHRY and CDR2 is SYGVKD. This CDR3 is built from 15 residues. CDR3 DNA: TGTGCCATCAGTGATCCCGGGACAGGCAATCAGCCCCAGCATTTT. This codes for CAISDPGTGNQPQHF.

For this clonotype: An end of the junction does not agree with germline; a read error may underlie this. The chain couples TRBV7-7 to TRBJ1-4, with TRBD1 as a possible D gene (5 bases). This CDR3 contains 13 residues. Germline V lookup: CDR1 SSHAT, CDR2 FNYEAQ (reference sequence). The CDR3 sequence: CASSLGTEEKLFF. DNA for the CDR3: TGTGCTAGCAGCTTGGGGACTGAGGAAAAACTGTTTTTT.

The table lists this clonotype with a few counts. This chain uses TRBV11-3 with TRBJ2-1; the D gene could be TRBD1 or TRBD2 (5 bases each). The CDR3 spans 13 residues. In germline, CDR1 is SGHNT, CDR2 YENEEA. V was pared by 5 bases and J by 5 bases, with 10 bases between. CDR3 sequence: CASSQGRNNEQFF. CDR3 sequence (DNA): TGTGCCAGCAGCCAGGGACGGAACAATGAGCAGTTCTTC.